This T cell receptor beta chain was identified during a study of T cell clones after liver transplantation. Sequencing used immunoSEQ multiplex PCR; TCRdb keeps in-frame clones, though not all of them. Of tens of thousands of clones listed, approximately 70% are singletons. The germline V gene encodes CDR1 SGHRS and CDR2 YFSETQ. The CDR3 has 12 amino acids. V was shortened by 2 bases and J by 4 bases, with 5 bases between the two germline ends. The genes are TRBV5-1 and TRBJ2-3; D not certain. The source is a human patient who received a liver transplant. Some T cells may be graft donor cells. The starting material was CD4+ T cells from blood, obtained at the approximately 16-month timepoint. CDR3 region: CASSFQSDTQYF. In DNA form, the CDR3 reads TGCGCCAGCAGCTTTCAATCAGATACGCAGTATTTT.